A selection of T cell receptor beta chains follows, all from one sample in a study of Ad26.COV2.S vaccination and SARS-CoV-2 variants. TCRdb's table, derived via immunoSEQ multiplex PCR, lists solely in-frame clones and lacks some. The table lists around 100,000 clones, 82% of them singletons. This material consisted of peripheral blood, taken after recovery from COVID-19. The receptors shown here come from a human donor who had recovered from COVID-19. Each CDR3 is given with its conserved first and last residue.

V	J	CDR3
TRBV28	TRBJ1-3	CASSSRGGFHSGNTIYF
TRBV5-1	TRBJ2-5	CASSSGQGWETQYF
TRBV7-8	TRBJ2-1	CASSLEGLASNEQFF
TRBV7-3	TRBJ1-2	CASSPGRSSNYGYTF
TRBV7-9	TRBJ1-1	CASSFGTAIMNTEAFF
TRBV7-9	TRBJ1-1	CASSLVSVRGRQNTEAFF
TRBV7-6	TRBJ2-2	CASSLRSLAGANTGELFF
TRBV6-2/TRBV6-3	TRBJ2-6	CASSYSGTGANVLTF
TRBV12-5	TRBJ2-3	CASGWADTQYF
TRBV15	TRBJ2-3	CATSRDRTGATDTQYF
TRBV28	TRBJ1-1	CASSPIVGGRDTEAFF
TRBV7-9	TRBJ2-2	CASSLTLVGTGITGELFF
TRBV11-2	TRBJ2-1	CASSKGTYNEQFF
TRBV6-5	TRBJ2-1	CASRTAGGTYNEQFF
TRBV4-2	TRBJ1-4	CASSHGGATNEKLFF
TRBV19	TRBJ1-1	CASSIDLFTRVRQTNTEAFF
TRBV11-2	TRBJ2-5	CASSNLRPARETQYF
TRBV5-5	TRBJ1-6	CASRLQGTLSPLHF
TRBV27	TRBJ1-6	CASSSARGLNNSPLHF
TRBV28	TRBJ1-4	CASSLGGQREKLFF
TRBV7-2	TRBJ2-2	CASSWGLAGAGAGELFF
TRBV5-4	TRBJ2-1	CASSHSPGGRYNEQFF
TRBV5-5	TRBJ2-1	CASSLRQYEQFF
TRBV5-1	TRBJ2-3	CASSGSGTSIDTQYF
TRBV20-1	TRBJ2-1	CSASSQVKTSGRRNEQFF
TRBV18	TRBJ1-1	CASSPTFGGGEAFF
TRBV28	TRBJ2-1	CASSFETSSYNEQFF
TRBV9	TRBJ2-2	CASSALAETNTGELFF
TRBV5-5	TRBJ1-2	CASFAGTNYGYTF
TRBV4-1	TRBJ2-3	CASSQGAVSTDTQYF
TRBV11-2	TRBJ1-2	CASSLGGNYGYTF
TRBV21-1	TRBJ2-1	CASSRGDVFVAGPEVISYNEQFF
TRBV2	TRBJ2-7	CASSAGTYEQYF